This TCR beta chain appears in the sequencing data of a study of cytomegalovirus exposure and HLA in healthy donors. At the level of the study: According to later analysis, the same platform produced the roughly 120 validation and several hundred first-cohort repertoires. Study outcomes and limitations: The study designated fewer than 200 TCR beta chains cytomegalovirus-associated. Rarity marked most TCR sequences, yet some public TCRs occurred in many donors.

Here immunoSEQ multiplex PCR was the method, and the copy in TCRdb shows in-frame clones only, minus some. There are about 150,000 clones in the sample; about 90% occur only once, and about 6.7% lies in the top ten. The CDR3 loop spans 17 amino acids. In germline, CDR1 is SGHAT, CDR2 FQNNGV. V was clipped by 1 base and J by 3 bases; unmatched bases: 11. On this clone itself: Its antigen is not known.

Sequences were obtained from PBMCs. The chain is built from TRBV11-2 and TRBJ2-7; 8 positions agree with TRBD2. This receptor was obtained from a woman in her twenties or thirties in good health and CMV-seropositive. The CDR3 sequence is CASSLVIGTSGLYEQYF. CDR3 nucleotide sequence: TGTGCCAGCAGCTTAGTGATAGGCACTAGCGGCCTCTACGAGCAGTACTTC.